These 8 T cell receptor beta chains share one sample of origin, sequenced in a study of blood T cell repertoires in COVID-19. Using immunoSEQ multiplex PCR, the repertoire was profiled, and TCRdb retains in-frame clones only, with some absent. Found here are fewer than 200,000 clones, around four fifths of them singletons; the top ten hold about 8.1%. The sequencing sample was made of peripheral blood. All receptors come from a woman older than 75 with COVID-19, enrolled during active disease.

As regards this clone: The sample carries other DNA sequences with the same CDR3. In nucleotides, the CDR3 is TGTGCCAGCAGCTTAGGTCAAGCGAACACTGAAGCTTTCTTT. Translating it yields CASSLGQANTEAFF. The chain carries TRBV7-9 and TRBJ1-1; no firm D call. V was clipped by 1 base and J by 1 base, with 7 bases between them. CDR3 length equals 14 residues. Germline CDR1 and CDR2: SEHNR and FQNEAQ (reference sequence).

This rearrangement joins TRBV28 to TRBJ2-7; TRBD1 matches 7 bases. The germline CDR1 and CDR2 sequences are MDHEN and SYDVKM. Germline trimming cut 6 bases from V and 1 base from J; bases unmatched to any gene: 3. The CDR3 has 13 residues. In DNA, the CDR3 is TGTGCCAGCAGGTCGGGACAGTCCTACGAGCAGTACTTC. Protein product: CASRSGQSYEQYF.

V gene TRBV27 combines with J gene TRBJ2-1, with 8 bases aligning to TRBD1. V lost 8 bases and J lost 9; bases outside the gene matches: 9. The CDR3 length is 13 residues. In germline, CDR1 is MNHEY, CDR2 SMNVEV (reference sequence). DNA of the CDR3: TGTGCCAGCGGCCGGACAGGGTGGGGTGAGCAGTTCTTC. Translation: CASGRTGWGEQFF.

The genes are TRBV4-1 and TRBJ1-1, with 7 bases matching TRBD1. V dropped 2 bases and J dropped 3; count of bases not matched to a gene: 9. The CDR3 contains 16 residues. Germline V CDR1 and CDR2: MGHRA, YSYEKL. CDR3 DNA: TGCGCCAGCAGCCAACAGGGGGGATTCGGCGACACTGAAGCTTTCTTT. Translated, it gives CASSQQGGFGDTEAFF.

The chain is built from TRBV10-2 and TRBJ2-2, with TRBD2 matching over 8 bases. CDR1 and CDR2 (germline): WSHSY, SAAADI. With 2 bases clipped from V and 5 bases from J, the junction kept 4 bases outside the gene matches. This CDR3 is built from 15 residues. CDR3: CASSERGGRTGELFF. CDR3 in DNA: TGCGCCAGCAGTGAGCGGGGGGGCCGAACCGGGGAGCTGTTTTTT.

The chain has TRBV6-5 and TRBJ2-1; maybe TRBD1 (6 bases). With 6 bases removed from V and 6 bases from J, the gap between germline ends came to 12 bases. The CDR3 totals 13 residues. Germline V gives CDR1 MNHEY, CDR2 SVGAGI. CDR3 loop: CASRQPRGNEQFF. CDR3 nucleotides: TGTGCCAGCAGGCAACCCAGGGGCAATGAGCAGTTCTTC.

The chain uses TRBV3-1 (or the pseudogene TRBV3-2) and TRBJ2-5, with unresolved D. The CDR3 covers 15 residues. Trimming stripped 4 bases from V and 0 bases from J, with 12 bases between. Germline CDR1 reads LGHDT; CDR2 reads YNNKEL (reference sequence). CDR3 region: CASSPGGTYQETQYF. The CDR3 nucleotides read TGTGCCAGCAGCCCCGGCGGAACGTACCAAGAGACCCAGTACTTC.

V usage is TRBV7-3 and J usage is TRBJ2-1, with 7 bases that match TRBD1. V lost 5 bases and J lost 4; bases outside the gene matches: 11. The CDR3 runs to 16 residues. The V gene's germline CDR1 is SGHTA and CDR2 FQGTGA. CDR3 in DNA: TGTGCCAGCAGCACAATTGCAGGACAGGAGTACAATGAGCAGTTCTTC. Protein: CASSTIAGQEYNEQFF.